This T cell receptor beta chain emerged from a study of blood T cell repertoires in COVID-19 (TCRdb year 2020). Notes on the research overall: Samples from collaborators originated in the United States, Italy and Spain and spanned both the acute and convalescent phases of COVID-19. The material from the prospective study consisted of cDNA or gDNA derived from T cells, B-cell-depleted T cells, or PBMCs. Deeply sampled blood TCRbeta repertoires from subjects exposed to, actively infected with, or recovered from COVID-19 were included in the dataset. The repertoires were made available in a free public database intended to serve as a resource for research on the immune response to SARS-CoV-2. Samples came from the ongoing ImmuneRACE study (first 160 participants) plus 1,254 subjects from 6 global collaborators. A de-identified subject ID, COVID-19 status, age in years and sex were almost always included in the sample metadata. HLA class I and class II types, where available, came from metadata supplied by the sample provider rather than from assay-based typing. The investigation overall reported the following: Clinical and demographic metadata were provided uncurated, with the amount varying by source and participant.

This clone was seen only a few times. Its antigen has not been determined. No qualities accompany the bases; no much larger clone lies one base away. The germline V end is reduced by 7 bases and the J end by 6 bases; junction bases left unmatched: 10. The germline V gene (reference sequence) supplies CDR1 LNHDA and CDR2 SQIVND. Including cysteine and phenylalanine, the CDR3 has 16 amino acids. CDR3 DNA only is kept here, 48 bases in frame from base 1. Collaborating institutions collected whole blood in K2EDTA tubes following their own protocols. For TCRbeta analysis, collaborators shipped samples as frozen whole blood, isolated PBMCs, or DNA extracted from either of those sample types. TCRbeta CDR3 regions were amplified from genomic DNA by means of the immunoSEQ Assay, a bias-controlled multiplex PCR. For the original study's pipeline: The number of nucleated cells in each sample was estimated from the amplification of reference gene primers within the assay. To quantify the absolute abundance of each unique TCRbeta CDR3 rearrangement, sequence reads were collapsed and filtered. For each sample, productive Simpson clonality was calculated by taking the square root of Simpson's diversity index across productive rearrangements. TCRdb stores this immuneACCESS table with in-frame sequences only. Part of the clones is absent; in the studies checked, under half of the shortfall reflects unresolved V genes, and no reason is known for the rest. The V and J calls and clone size are taken from that table; D and trimming were inferred from the DNA. The sample yields about 190,000 clones; 80% were counted once. The top ten clonotypes cover 6.9% of the sample.

What was sequenced was peripheral blood. The chain was built from TRBV19 and TRBJ2-1; 12 nucleotides in the junction match TRBD2. This receptor was obtained from a man between 60 and 70 years old with acute or convalescent COVID-19. The nucleotides are TGTGCCAGTATCGAGACTAGCGGGAGCCCCCCCAATGAGCAGTTCTTC. This sequence encodes CASIETSGSPPNEQFF.